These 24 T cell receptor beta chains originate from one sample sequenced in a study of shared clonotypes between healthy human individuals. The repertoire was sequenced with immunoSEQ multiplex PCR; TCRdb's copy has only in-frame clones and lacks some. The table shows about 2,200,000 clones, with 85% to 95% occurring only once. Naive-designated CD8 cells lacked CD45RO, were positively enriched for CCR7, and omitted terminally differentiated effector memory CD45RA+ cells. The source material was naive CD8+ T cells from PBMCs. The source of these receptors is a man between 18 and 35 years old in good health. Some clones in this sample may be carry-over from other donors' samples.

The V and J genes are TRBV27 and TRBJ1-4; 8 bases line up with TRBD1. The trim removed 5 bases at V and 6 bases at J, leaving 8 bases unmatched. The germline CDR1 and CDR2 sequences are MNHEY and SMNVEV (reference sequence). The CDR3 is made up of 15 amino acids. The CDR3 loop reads CASSPRTGRHEKLFF. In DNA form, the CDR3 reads TGTGCCAGCAGTCCTCGGACAGGGAGACATGAAAAACTGTTTTTT.

The CDR3 is CASSLQGRNRTDTQYF. CDR3 nucleotides: TGTGCCAGCAGCCTACAGGGTCGTAACCGAACAGATACGCAGTATTTT. V is TRBV21-1 and J is TRBJ2-3; the D call TRBD1 from the table was never checked on the DNA. TRBV21-1 is an annotated pseudogene. The CDR3 spans 16 residues.

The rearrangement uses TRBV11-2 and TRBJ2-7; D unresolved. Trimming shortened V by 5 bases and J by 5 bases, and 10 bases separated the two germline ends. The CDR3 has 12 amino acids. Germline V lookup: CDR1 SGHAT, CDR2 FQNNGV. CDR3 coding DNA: TGTGCCAGCAGCCCCCCGCCCGACGAGCAGTACTTC. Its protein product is CASSPPPDEQYF.

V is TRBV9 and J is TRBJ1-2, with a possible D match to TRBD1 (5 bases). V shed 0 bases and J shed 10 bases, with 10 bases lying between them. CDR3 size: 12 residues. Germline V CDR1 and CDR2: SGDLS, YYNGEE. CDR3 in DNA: TGTGCCAGCAGCGTAGGTAGAGGGACCTACACCTTC. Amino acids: CASSVGRGTYTF.

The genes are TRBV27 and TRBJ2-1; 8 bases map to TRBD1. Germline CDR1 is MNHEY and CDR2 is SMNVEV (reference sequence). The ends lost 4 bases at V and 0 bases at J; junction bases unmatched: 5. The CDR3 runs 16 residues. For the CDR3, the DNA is TGTGCCAGCAGTTCCAGGACAGGGAGCTCCTACAATGAGCAGTTCTTC. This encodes CASSSRTGSSYNEQFF.

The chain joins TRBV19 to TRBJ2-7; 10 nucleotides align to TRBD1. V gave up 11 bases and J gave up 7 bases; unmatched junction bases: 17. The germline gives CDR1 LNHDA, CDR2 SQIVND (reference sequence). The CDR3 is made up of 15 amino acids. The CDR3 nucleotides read TGTGCCTCCCGGGACAGGGGCCCCGGCCCTGGGGAGCAGTACTTC. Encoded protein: CASRDRGPGPGEQYF.

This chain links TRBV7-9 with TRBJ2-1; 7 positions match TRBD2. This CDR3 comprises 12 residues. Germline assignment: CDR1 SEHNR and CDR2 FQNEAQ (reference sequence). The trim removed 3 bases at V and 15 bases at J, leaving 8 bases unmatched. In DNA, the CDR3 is TGTGCCAGCAGCTTGGGGGGGGAGGCTCGGTTCTTC. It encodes CASSLGGEARFF. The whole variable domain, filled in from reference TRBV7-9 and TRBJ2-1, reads DTGVSQNPRHKITKRGQNVTFRCDPISEHNRLYWYRQTLGQGPEFLTYFQNEAQLEKSRLLSDRFSAERPKGSFSTLEIQRTEQGDSAMYLCASSLGGEARFFGPGTRLTVL.

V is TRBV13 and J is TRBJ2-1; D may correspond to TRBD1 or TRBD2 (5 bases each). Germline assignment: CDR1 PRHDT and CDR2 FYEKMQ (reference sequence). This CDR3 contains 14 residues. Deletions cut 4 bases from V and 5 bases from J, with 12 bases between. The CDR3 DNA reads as TGTGCCAGCAGCTCCGGGACGTACGACAATGAGCAGTTCTTC. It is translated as CASSSGTYDNEQFF.

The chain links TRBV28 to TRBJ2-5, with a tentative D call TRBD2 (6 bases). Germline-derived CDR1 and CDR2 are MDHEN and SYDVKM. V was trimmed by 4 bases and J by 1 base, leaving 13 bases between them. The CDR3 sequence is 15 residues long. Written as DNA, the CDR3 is TGTGCCAGCAGTTCACCGCGGGGCATCCAAGAGACCCAGTACTTC. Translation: CASSSPRGIQETQYF.

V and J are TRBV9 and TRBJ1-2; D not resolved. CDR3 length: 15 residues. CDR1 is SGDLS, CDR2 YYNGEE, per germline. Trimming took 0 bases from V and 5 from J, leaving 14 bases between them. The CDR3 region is CASSVGSGQAYGYTF. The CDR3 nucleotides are TGTGCCAGCAGCGTAGGTAGTGGGCAGGCTTATGGCTACACCTTC.

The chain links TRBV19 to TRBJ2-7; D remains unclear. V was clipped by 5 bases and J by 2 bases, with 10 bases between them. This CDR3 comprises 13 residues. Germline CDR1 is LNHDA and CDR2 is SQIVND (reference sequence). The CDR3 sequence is CASSFGQTYEQYF. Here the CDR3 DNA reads TGTGCCAGTAGTTTTGGGCAGACCTACGAGCAGTACTTC.

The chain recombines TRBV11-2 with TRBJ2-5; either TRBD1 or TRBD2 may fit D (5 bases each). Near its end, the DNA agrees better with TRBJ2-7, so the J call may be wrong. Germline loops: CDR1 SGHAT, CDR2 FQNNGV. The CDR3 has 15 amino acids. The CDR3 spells CASSGIARERYEQYF. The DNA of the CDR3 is TGTGCCAGCAGTGGGATCGCCAGGGAGCGCTACGAGCAGTACTTC.

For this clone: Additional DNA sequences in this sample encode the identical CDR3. The chain's CDR3 is CASSETGGTYEQYF. CDR3 sequence (DNA): TGTGCCAGCAGTGAAACGGGCGGCACCTACGAGCAGTACTTC. V and J are TRBV2 and TRBJ2-7; D uncertain. The CDR3 totals 14 residues. Germline values: CDR1 SNHLY, CDR2 FYNNEI. Trimming shortened V by 2 bases and J by 2 bases, and 10 bases separated the two germline ends.

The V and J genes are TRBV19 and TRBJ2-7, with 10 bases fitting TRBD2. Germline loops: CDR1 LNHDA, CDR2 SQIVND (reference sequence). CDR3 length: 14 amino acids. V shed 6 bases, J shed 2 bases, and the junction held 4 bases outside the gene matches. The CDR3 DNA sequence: TGTGCCAGTAGGACTAGCGGGTATGCCTACGAGCAGTACTTC. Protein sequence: CASRTSGYAYEQYF.

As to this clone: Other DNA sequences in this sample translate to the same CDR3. The CDR3 protein is CASSLAGSEQYF. The CDR3 nucleotides read TGCGCCAGCAGCTTGGCCGGGAGCGAGCAGTACTTC. The gene calls are TRBV5-1 and TRBJ2-7; D possibly corresponds to TRBD2 (6 bases). Germline V CDR1 and CDR2: SGHRS, YFSETQ. CDR3 size: 12 residues. The V end was cut by 0 bases, the J end by 6 bases, with 7 bases between.

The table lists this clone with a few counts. The CDR3 protein is CASSPPGWSTEAFF. The CDR3 nucleotides are TGTGCCAGCAGCCCGCCAGGGTGGAGCACTGAAGCTTTCTTT. The chain carries TRBV7-8 and TRBJ1-1, with D possibly matching TRBD1 (5 bases). V shed 5 bases and J shed 4 bases, with 14 bases lying between them. This CDR3 spans 14 amino acids. The germline gives CDR1 SGHVS, CDR2 FQNEAQ.

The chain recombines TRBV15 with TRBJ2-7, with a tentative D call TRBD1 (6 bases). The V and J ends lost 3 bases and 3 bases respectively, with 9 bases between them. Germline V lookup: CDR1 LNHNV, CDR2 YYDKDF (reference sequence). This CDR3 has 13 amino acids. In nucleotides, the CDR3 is TGTGCCACCAGCAGCCCGGACAGCTACGAGCAGTACTTC. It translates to CATSSPDSYEQYF.

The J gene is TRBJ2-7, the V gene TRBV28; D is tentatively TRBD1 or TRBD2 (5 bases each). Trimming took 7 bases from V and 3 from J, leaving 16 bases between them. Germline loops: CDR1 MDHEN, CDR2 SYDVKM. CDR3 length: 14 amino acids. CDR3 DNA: TGTGCCAGCAATCGAGGGGAATATCTCTACGAGCAGTACTTC. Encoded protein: CASNRGEYLYEQYF.

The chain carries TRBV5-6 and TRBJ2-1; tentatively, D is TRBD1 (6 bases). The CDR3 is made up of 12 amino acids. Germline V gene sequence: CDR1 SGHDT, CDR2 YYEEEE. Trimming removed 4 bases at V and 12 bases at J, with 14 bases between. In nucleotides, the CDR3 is TGTGCCAGCAGCCCAAGGGGGTCTAGGCAGTTCTTC. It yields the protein CASSPRGSRQFF.

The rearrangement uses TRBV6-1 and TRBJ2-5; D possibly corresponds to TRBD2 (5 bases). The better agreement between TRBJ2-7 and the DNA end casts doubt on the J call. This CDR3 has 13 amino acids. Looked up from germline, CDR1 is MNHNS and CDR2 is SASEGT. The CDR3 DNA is TGTGCCAGCAGTGGGGCAGGAGGCGGCGAGCAGTACTTC. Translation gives CASSGAGGGEQYF.

The CDR3 loop is CASSIAGGLRGEQFF. The CDR3 coding sequence is TGCGCCAGCAGCATAGCGGGAGGCCTCAGGGGTGAGCAGTTCTTC. V is TRBV4-1 and J is TRBJ2-1; 10 nucleotides line up with TRBD2. This CDR3 region has 15 residues. The ends lost 5 bases at V and 9 bases at J; junction bases unmatched: 10. Germline V gives CDR1 MGHRA, CDR2 YSYEKL.

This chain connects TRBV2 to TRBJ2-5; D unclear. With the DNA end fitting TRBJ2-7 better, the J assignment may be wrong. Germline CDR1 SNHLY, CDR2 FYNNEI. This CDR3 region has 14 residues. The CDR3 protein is CASSAPRRLYEQYF. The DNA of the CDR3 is TGTGCCAGCAGTGCCCCCCGACGGCTCTACGAGCAGTACTTC.

The CDR3 bases are TGTGCCAGCAGCCCAACACTCCGGGACAGGAGCTTTCCGCAGTATTTT. Translating it yields CASSPTLRDRSFPQYF. This sequence joins TRBV27 and TRBJ2-3; 8 bases map to TRBD1. CDR3 length equals 16 residues. The germline CDR1 and CDR2 sequences are MNHEY and SMNVEV (reference sequence). V trimming: 6 bases; J trimming: 10 bases; junction bases outside the gene matches: 18.

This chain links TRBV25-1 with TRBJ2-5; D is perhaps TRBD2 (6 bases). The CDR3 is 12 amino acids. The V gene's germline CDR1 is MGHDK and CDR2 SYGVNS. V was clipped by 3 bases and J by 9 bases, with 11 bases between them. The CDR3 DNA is TGTGCCAGCAGTGACTCGGGGGTGGCCCAGTACTTC. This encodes CASSDSGVAQYF.